What follows are 4 T cell receptor beta chains derived from one specimen sequenced in a study of blood T cell repertoires in COVID-19. Assay: immunoSEQ multiplex PCR; the TCRdb copy retains only in-frame clones and omits some. This sample has about 120,000 clones, with approximately 85% found just once. Sequenced input: peripheral blood. These receptors were collected from a human donor in a cohort sampled during active COVID-19.

This clone was seen a few times. The rearrangement joins TRBV28 to TRBJ2-2, with 9 nucleotides matching TRBD2. Germline V gives CDR1 MDHEN, CDR2 SYDVKM. The CDR3 sequence is 15 residues long. Trimming removed 3 bases from V and 3 bases from J; junction bases left unmatched: 2. CDR3 in amino acids: CASSLASGDTGELFF. In DNA form, the CDR3 reads TGTGCCAGCAGTTTGGCTAGCGGGGACACCGGGGAGCTGTTTTTT.

The table lists this clone with a count of one. V is TRBV6-1 and J is TRBJ2-7; 10 bases fit TRBD2. The junction had 2 bases not matched to a gene; V was cut back by 3 bases and J by 0 bases. The CDR3 totals 15 residues. CDR1 is MNHNS, CDR2 SASEGT, per germline. This CDR3 is CASSESSGGSYEQYF. Here the CDR3 DNA reads TGTGCCAGCAGTGAGTCTAGCGGGGGCTCCTACGAGCAGTACTTC.

The chain recombines TRBV2 with TRBJ2-1, with TRBD1 matching 7 bases. V gave up 7 bases and J gave up 7 bases; unmatched junction bases: 4. CDR3 length equals 12 residues. Germline V lookup: CDR1 SNHLY, CDR2 FYNNEI. Here the CDR3 reads CASTRQGNEQFF. Written as DNA, the CDR3 is TGTGCCAGCACCCGACAGGGAAATGAGCAGTTCTTC. Drawing the rest from reference TRBV2 and TRBJ2-1, the complete variable domain is EPEVTQTPSHQVTQMGQEVILRCVPISNHLYFYWYRQILGQKVEFLVSFYNNEISEKSEIFDDQFSVERPDGSNFTLKIRSTKLEDSAMYFCASTRQGNEQFFGPGTRLTVL.

The chain couples TRBV15 to TRBJ1-6, with TRBD1 as a possible D gene (6 bases). Germline lookup yields CDR1 LNHNV and CDR2 YYDKDF (reference sequence). V lost 0 bases and J 8 bases, leaving 11 bases between the germline ends. The CDR3 is 15 residues long. The CDR3 DNA reads as TGTGCCACCAGCAGAGATCCGGGGGGCGATTCACCCCTCCACTTT. It specifies CATSRDPGGDSPLHF. Full variable domain (remainder filled in from reference TRBV15 and TRBJ1-6): DAMVIQNPRYQVTQFGKPVTLSCSQTLNHNVMYWYQQKSSQAPKLLFHYYDKDFNNEADTPDNFQSRRPNTSFCFLDIRSPGLGDTAMYLCATSRDPGGDSPLHFGNGTRLTVT.